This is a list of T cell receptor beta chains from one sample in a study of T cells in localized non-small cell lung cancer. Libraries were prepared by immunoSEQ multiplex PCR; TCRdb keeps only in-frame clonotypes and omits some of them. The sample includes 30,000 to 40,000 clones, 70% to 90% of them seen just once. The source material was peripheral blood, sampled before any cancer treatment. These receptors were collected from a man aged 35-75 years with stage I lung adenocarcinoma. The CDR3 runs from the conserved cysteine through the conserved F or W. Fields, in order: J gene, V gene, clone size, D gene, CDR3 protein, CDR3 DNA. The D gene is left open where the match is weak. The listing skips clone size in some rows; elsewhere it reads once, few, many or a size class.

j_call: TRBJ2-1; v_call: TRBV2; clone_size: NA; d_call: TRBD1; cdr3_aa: CASSGQGWNEQFF; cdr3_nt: TGTGCCAGCAGTGGACAGGGTTGGAATGAGCAGTTCTTC
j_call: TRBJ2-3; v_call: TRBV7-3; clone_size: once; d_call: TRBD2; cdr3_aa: CASSTQAGGLDTQYF; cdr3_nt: TGTGCCAGCAGCACCCAGGCGGGAGGGTTAGATACGCAGTATTTT
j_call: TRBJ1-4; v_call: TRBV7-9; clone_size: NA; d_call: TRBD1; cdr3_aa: CASSSGTGREKLFF; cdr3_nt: TGTGCCAGCAGCTCCGGGACAGGGCGTGAAAAACTGTTTTTT
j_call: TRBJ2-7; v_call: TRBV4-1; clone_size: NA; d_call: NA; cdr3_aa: CASSQSKEGGSYEQYF; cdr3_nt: TGCGCCAGCAGCCAGAGTAAGGAAGGGGGCTCCTACGAGCAGTACTTC
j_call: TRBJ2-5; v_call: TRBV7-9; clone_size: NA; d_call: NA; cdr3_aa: CASSLVGPSGETQYF; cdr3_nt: TGTGCCAGCAGCTTAGTCGGGCCAAGTGGGGAGACCCAGTACTTC
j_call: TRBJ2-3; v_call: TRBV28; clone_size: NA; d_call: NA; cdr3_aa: CASSFGSTDTQYF; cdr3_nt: TGTGCCAGCAGTTTCGGAAGCACAGATACGCAGTATTTT
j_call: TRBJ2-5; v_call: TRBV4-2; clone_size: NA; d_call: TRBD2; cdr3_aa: CASSQEGGETQYF; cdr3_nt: TGTGCCAGCAGCCAAGAGGGGGGGGAGACCCAGTACTTC
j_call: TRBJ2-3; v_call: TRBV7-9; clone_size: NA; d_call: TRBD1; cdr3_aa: CASSPWDRGDTQYF; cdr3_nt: TGTGCCAGCAGCCCTTGGGACAGGGGAGATACGCAGTATTTT
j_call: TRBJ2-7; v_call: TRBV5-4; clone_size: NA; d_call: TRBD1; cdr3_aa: CASSSWTGLRNEQYF; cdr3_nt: TGTGCCAGCAGCTCCTGGACAGGCCTGAGGAACGAGCAGTACTTC
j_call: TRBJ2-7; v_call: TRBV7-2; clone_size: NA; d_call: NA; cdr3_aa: CASSFQVSDYEQYF; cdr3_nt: TGTGCCAGCAGCTTTCAGGTTAGCGACTACGAGCAGTACTTC
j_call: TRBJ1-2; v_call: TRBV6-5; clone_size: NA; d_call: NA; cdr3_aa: CASTRRGPWGYTF; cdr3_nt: TGTGCCAGCACCCGACGAGGACCCTGGGGCTACACCTTC
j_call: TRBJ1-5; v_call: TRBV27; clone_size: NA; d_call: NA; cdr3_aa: CASSLGQGYQPQHF; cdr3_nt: TGTGCCAGCAGTTTAGGCCAGGGCTATCAGCCCCAGCATTTT
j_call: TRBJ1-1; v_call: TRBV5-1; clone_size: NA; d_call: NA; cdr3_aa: CASSLKGRSTEAFF; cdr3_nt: TGCGCCAGCAGCTTGAAGGGTCGTAGCACTGAAGCTTTCTTT
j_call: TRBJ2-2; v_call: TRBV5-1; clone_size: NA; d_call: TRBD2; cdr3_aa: CASSLLDPGTSNSGELFF; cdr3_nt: TGCGCCAGCAGCTTGTTGGACCCCGGGACTAGCAATAGCGGGGAGCTGTTTTTT
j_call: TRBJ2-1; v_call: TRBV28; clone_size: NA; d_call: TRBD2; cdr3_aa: CASRTKREGGNEQFF; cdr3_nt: TGTGCCAGCAGAACAAAGCGGGAGGGCGGGAATGAGCAGTTCTTC
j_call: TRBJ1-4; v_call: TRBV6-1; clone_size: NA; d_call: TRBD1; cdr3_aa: CASELNRGGKLFF; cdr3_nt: TGTGCCAGCGAACTCAACAGGGGAGGAAAACTGTTTTTT
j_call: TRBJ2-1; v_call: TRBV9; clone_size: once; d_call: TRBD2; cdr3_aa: CASNSGRATEQFF; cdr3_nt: TGTGCCAGCAATAGCGGGAGGGCCACTGAGCAGTTCTTC
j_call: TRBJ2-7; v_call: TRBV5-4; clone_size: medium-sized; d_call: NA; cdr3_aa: CASSSGGTSYEQYF; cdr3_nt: TGTGCCAGCAGCTCGGGTGGAACAAGCTACGAGCAGTACTTC
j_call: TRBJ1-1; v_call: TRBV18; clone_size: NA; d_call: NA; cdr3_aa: CASSPNPQNTEAFF; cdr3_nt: TGTGCCAGCTCACCAAACCCCCAGAACACTGAAGCTTTCTTT
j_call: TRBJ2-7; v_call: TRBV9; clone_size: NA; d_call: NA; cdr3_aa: CASSPDSFREQYF; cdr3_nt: TGTGCCAGCAGCCCAGATTCCTTCCGCGAGCAGTACTTC
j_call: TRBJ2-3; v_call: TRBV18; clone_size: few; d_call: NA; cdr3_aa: CASSQQDFLDGDTQYF; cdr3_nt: TGTGCCAGCTCGCAACAGGACTTCTTGGACGGAGATACGCAGTATTTT
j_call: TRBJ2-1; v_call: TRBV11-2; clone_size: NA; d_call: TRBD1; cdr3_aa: CASSPRDRLLYNEQFF; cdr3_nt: TGTGCCAGCAGCCCTCGGGACAGGCTGCTTTACAATGAGCAGTTCTTC
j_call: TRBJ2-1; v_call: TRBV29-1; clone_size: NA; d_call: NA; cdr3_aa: CSVERPMLRGEQFF; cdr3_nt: TGCAGCGTTGAAAGGCCTATGCTCCGGGGTGAGCAGTTCTTC
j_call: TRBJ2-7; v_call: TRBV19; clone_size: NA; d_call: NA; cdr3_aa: CASSTGLDSYEQYF; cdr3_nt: TGTGCCAGTAGTACAGGGCTTGACTCCTACGAGCAGTACTTC
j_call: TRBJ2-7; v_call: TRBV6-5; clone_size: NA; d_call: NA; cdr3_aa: CASRLASEGSYEQYF; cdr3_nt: TGTGCCAGCAGACTAGCCTCCGAGGGCTCCTACGAGCAGTACTTC
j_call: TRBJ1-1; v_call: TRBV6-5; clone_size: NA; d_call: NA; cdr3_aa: CASSWISGGATEAFF; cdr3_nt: TGTGCCAGCAGTTGGATCTCCGGGGGCGCTACTGAAGCTTTCTTT
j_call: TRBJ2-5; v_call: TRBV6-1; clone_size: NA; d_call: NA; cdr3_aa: CASSPRDNPQETQYF; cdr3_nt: TGTGCCAGCAGTCCTCGGGACAACCCCCAAGAGACCCAGTACTTC
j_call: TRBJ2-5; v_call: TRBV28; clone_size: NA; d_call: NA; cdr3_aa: CASSLPDRPQYF; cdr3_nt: TGTGCCAGCAGTCTCCCCGACAGGCCCCAGTACTTC
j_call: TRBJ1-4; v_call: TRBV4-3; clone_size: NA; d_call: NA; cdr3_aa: CASSQESPPSKLFF; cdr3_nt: TGCGCCAGCAGCCAAGAGAGTCCGCCTAGCAAACTGTTTTTT
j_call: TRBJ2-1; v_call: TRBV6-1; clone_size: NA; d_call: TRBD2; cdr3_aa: CASSVRLAAAYNEQFF; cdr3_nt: TGTGCCAGCAGTGTTAGACTAGCGGCGGCCTACAATGAGCAGTTCTTC
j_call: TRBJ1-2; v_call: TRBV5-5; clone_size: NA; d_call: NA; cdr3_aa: CASSLGSAYLLGYTF; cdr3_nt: TGTGCCAGCAGCTTGGGATCAGCCTATCTACTGGGCTACACCTTC
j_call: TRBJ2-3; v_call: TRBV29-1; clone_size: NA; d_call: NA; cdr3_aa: CSVGVETVIDTQYF; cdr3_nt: TGCAGCGTTGGAGTGGAAACGGTCATTGATACGCAGTATTTT
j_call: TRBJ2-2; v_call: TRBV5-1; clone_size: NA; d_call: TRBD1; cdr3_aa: CASTNSHRGTGELFF; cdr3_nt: TGCGCCAGCACCAATTCTCACAGGGGCACCGGGGAGCTGTTTTTT
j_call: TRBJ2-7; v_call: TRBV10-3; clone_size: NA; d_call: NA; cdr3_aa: CATQPDGNEQYF; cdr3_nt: TGTGCAACCCAACCCGACGGGAACGAGCAGTACTTC
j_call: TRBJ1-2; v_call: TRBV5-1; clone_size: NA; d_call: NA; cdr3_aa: CASSWDGTGFYGYTF; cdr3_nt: TGCGCCAGCAGCTGGGATGGCACAGGATTCTATGGCTACACCTTC
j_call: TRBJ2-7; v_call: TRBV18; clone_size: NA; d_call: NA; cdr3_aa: CASSPGDGFGYF; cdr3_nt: TGTGCCAGCTCACCTGGGGATGGATTCGGGTACTTC
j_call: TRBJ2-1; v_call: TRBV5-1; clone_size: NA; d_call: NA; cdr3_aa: CASSLLSSEQFF; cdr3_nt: TGCGCCAGCAGCTTGCTGTCGAGTGAGCAGTTCTTC
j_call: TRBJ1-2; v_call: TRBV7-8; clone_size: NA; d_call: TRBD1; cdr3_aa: CASSVRQGANYGYTF; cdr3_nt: TGTGCCAGCAGCGTTCGACAGGGAGCTAACTATGGCTACACCTTC
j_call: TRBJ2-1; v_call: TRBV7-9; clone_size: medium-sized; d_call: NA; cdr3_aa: CASSFTLDVYNEQFF; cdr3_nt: TGTGCCAGCAGCTTTACCTTGGACGTCTACAATGAGCAGTTCTTC
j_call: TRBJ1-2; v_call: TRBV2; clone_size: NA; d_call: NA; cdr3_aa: CASRNTQVREGYTF; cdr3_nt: TGTGCCAGCAGGAATACACAGGTCCGGGAAGGCTACACCTTC
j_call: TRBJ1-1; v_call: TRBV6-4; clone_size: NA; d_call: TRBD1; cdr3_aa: CASRPSGTGSFRSTEAFF; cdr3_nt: TGTGCCAGCAGACCCTCCGGGACAGGGTCTTTCAGGAGCACTGAAGCTTTCTTT
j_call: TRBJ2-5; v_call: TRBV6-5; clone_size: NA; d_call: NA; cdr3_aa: CASSEQSFQETQYF; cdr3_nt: TGTGCCAGCAGTGAGCAGAGTTTCCAAGAGACCCAGTACTTC
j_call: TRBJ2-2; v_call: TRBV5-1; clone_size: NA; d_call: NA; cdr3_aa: CASSLAGGQTSNTGELFF; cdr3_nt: TGCGCCAGCAGCTTGGCCGGGGGACAGACTTCGAACACCGGGGAGCTGTTTTTT
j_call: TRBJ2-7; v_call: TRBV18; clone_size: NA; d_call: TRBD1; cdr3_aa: CASSLMGTAAYEQYF; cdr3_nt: TGTGCCAGCTCACTGATGGGGACAGCCGCCTACGAGCAGTACTTC
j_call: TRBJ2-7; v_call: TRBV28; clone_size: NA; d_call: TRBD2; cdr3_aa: CASSWTSGRGSREQYF; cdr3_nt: TGTGCCAGCAGTTGGACTAGCGGGAGGGGATCCAGGGAGCAGTACTTC
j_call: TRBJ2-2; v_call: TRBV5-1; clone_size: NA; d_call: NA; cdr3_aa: CASSLDLVTNTGELFF; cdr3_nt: TGCGCCAGCAGCCTGGACCTCGTGACGAACACCGGGGAGCTGTTTTTT
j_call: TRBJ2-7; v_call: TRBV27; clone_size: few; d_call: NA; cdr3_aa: CASSPTPRRSSYEQYF; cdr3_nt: TGTGCCAGCAGTCCCACCCCGAGGCGGAGCTCCTACGAGCAGTACTTC
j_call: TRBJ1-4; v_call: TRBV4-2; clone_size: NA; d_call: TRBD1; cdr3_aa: CASSRDRGGNEKLFF; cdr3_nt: TGTGCCAGCAGCCGTGACAGGGGAGGTAATGAAAAACTGTTTTTT